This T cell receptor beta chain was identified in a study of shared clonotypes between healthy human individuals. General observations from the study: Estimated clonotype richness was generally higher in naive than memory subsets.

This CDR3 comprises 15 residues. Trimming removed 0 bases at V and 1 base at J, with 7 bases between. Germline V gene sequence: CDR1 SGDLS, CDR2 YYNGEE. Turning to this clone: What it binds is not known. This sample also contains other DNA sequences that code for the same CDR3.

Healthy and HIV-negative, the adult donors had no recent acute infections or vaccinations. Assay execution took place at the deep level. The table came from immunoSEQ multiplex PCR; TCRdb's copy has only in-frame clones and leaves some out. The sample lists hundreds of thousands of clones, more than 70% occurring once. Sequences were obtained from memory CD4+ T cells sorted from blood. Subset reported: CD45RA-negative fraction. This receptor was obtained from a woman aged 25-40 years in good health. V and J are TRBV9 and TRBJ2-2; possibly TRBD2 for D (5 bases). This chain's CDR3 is CASSVGGLNTGELFF. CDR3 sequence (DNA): TGTGCCAGCAGCGTAGGTGGACTGAACACCGGGGAGCTGTTTTTT.